These 20 T cell receptor beta chains share one sample of origin, sequenced in a study of cytomegalovirus exposure and HLA in healthy donors (TCRdb year 2017). The library was built by means of the immunoSEQ multiplex PCR assay. A mixture of 60 forward primers for TCR Vbeta segments and 13 reverse primers for TCR Jbeta segments was used in the multiplex PCR. The table was pulled from immuneACCESS by TCRdb, which kept in-frame rearrangements only. Such tables lose some clones; where checked, under half of the loss comes from unresolved V genes, and the rest has no known cause. Present in this sample are 200,000 to 250,000 clones, approximately 80% of which were seen just once. The ten largest account for less than 8.5% of the sample. The source material was PBMCs. The receptors come from a woman aged 55 to 70 in good health and CMV-seropositive.

This clone appeared a few times. The chain has TRBV6-1 and TRBJ1-1; perhaps TRBD1 as D (6 bases). This CDR3 contains 14 residues. Trimming stripped 5 bases from V and 4 bases from J, with 14 bases between. CDR1 and CDR2 (germline): MNHNS, SASEGT. DNA for the CDR3: TGTGCCAGCAGTTTGACAGGTAGGGCCACTGAAGCTTTCTTT. Translation: CASSLTGRATEAFF.

The J gene is TRBJ1-5, the V gene TRBV5-1; TRBD1 aligns across 7 bases. Germline V gene data show CDR1 as SGHRS and CDR2 as YFSETQ. The J segment lost 4 bases and the V segment lost 4 bases, leaving 11 bases of the junction unmatched. The CDR3 runs 16 residues. The CDR3 nucleotides read TGCGCCAGCAGCCCCATAGGGGGCGGACTGAATCAGCCCCAGCATTTT. This encodes CASSPIGGGLNQPQHF.

This rearrangement joins TRBV4-1 to TRBJ1-4; D may be TRBD1 (6 bases). V was trimmed by 4 bases and J by 8 bases, leaving 17 bases between them. CDR1 is MGHRA and CDR2 is YSYEKL in the germline V gene. This CDR3 contains 15 residues. CDR3 region: CASSPEGELGEKLFF. In DNA form, the CDR3 reads TGCGCCAGCAGCCCTGAGGGGGAGCTAGGGGAAAAACTGTTTTTT.

The chain is built from TRBV6-5 and TRBJ2-5; perhaps TRBD2 as D (6 bases). The J call could be wrong; TRBJ2-7 is a better fit for the DNA end. This CDR3 comprises 16 residues. CDR1 is MNHEY and CDR2 is SVGAGI in the germline V gene. CDR3 loop: CASSYFRTNKPYEQYF. DNA of the CDR3: TGTGCCAGCAGTTACTTTAGGACTAACAAACCCTACGAGCAGTACTTC.

The V gene is TRBV6-1, the J gene TRBJ2-7; 8 bases are a match to TRBD2. V was clipped by 3 bases and J by 4 bases; unmatched bases: 5. This CDR3 spans 14 amino acids. CDR1 MNHNS and CDR2 SASEGT come from the germline V gene. CDR3: CASSEVQRGYEQYF. CDR3 bases: TGTGCCAGCAGTGAGGTCCAGCGGGGGTACGAGCAGTACTTC.

In the case of this clone: One end of the junction varies from germline; a read error may be responsible. The chain has TRBV5-3 and TRBJ1-5; D is possibly TRBD1 (6 bases). TRBV5-3 is an open reading frame, and its role is uncertain. The CDR3 has 15 amino acids. This chain's CDR3 is CARLGGQGRNQSQHF. CDR3 in DNA: TGTGCCAGACTAGGCGGGCAGGGGCGCAATCAGTCCCAGCATTTT.

V is TRBV19 and J is TRBJ2-7; TRBD2 aligns across 9 bases. J was trimmed by 6 bases and V by 3 bases; bases with no gene match: 9. In germline, CDR1 is LNHDA, CDR2 SQIVND (reference sequence). The CDR3 extends over 15 amino acids. The CDR3 DNA reads TGTGCCAGTAGTATCCGACTAGCGGACCATCGCGAGCAGTACTTC. It translates to CASSIRLADHREQYF.

This chain connects TRBV19 to TRBJ2-3; the match to TRBD1 covers 10 bases. J lost 0 bases, V lost 4 bases, and 1 base had no gene match. CDR1 and CDR2 from the germline V gene are LNHDA and SQIVND (reference sequence). The CDR3 contains 15 residues. The DNA of the CDR3 is TGTGCCAGTAGTAGACAGGGGGCGAGCACAGATACGCAGTATTTT. It codes for CASSRQGASTDTQYF.

This chain uses TRBV6-1 with TRBJ2-1, with 11 bases identical to TRBD2. The length of the CDR3 is 14 residues. CDR1 and CDR2 from the germline V gene are MNHNS and SASEGT. The J segment lost 5 bases and the V segment lost 10 bases, leaving 7 bases of the junction unmatched. This chain's CDR3 is CATTSGSGNNEQFF. The DNA for the CDR3 is TGTGCCACCACTAGCGGGAGTGGGAACAATGAGCAGTTCTTC.

This clone was recorded a few times. The chain links TRBV7-9 to TRBJ2-7, with D unclear. The germline V gene encodes CDR1 SEHNR and CDR2 FQNEAQ (reference sequence). With 3 bases removed from V and 3 bases from J, the gap between germline ends came to 6 bases. The length of the CDR3 is 12 residues. This CDR3 reads CASSLNNYEQYF. The CDR3 coding sequence is TGTGCCAGCAGCTTGAACAACTACGAGCAGTACTTC.

V gene TRBV7-9 combines with J gene TRBJ1-3, with no clear D. Germline assignment: CDR1 SEHNR and CDR2 FQNEAQ (reference sequence). V was clipped by 5 bases and J by 4 bases, with 18 bases between them. CDR3 size: 16 residues. The CDR3 protein is CASSTSETRRGNTIYF. DNA of the CDR3: TGTGCCAGCAGCACATCAGAGACACGAAGGGGAAACACCATATATTTT.

The rearrangement uses TRBV5-4 and TRBJ1-4; TRBD1 matches 7 bases. J lost 0 bases, V lost 4 bases, and 6 bases had no gene match. The CDR3 covers 16 residues. CDR1 and CDR2 from the germline V gene are SGHNT and YYREEE (reference sequence). The CDR3 is CASSRTGITTNEKLFF. As DNA, the CDR3 is TGTGCCAGCAGCCGGACAGGCATCACAACTAATGAAAAACTGTTTTTT. Full variable domain (rest looked up from reference TRBV5-4 and TRBJ1-4): ETGVTQSPTHLIKTRGQQVTLRCSSQSGHNTVSWYQQALGQGPQFIFQYYREEENGRGNFPPRFSGLQFPNYSSELNVNALELDDSALYLCASSRTGITTNEKLFFGSGTQLSVL.

This chain connects TRBV14 to TRBJ2-7; D remains unclear. Trimming left V 3 bases short and J 7 bases short, with 22 bases between. The CDR3 runs to 16 residues. CDR1 and CDR2 (germline): SGHDN, FVKESK. CDR3 loop: CASSQRMERVYWEQYF. CDR3 DNA: TGTGCCAGCAGCCAGAGGATGGAGCGAGTCTATTGGGAGCAGTACTTC.

A word on this clone: The sample carries other DNA sequences with the same CDR3. The rearrangement joins TRBV5-1 to TRBJ2-5, with 13 bases matching TRBD2. Germline lookup yields CDR1 SGHRS and CDR2 YFSETQ. Trimming at V came to 4 bases and at J to 1 base, leaving 4 bases not matched to a gene. The CDR3 extends over 16 amino acids. The CDR3 DNA sequence: TGCGCCAGCAGCCCCGGACTAGCGGGAGTCCAAGAGACCCAGTACTTC. Encoded protein: CASSPGLAGVQETQYF.

The V gene is TRBV4-2, the J gene TRBJ2-1; D is uncertain. CDR1 LGHNA and CDR2 YNFKEQ come from the germline V gene. This CDR3 has 13 amino acids. V lost 2 bases and J 8 bases, leaving 10 bases between the germline ends. The CDR3 spells CASSQTFRDEQFF. The CDR3 coding sequence is TGTGCCAGCAGCCAAACCTTTCGGGATGAGCAGTTCTTC.

The genes are TRBV30 and TRBJ2-1; perhaps TRBD2 as D (5 bases). This CDR3 contains 13 residues. Per the germline V gene, CDR1 is GTSNPN and CDR2 is SVGIG (reference sequence). V was pared by 6 bases and J by 0 bases, with 9 bases between. The CDR3 DNA follows: TGTGCCTGCAGCGGAAGCTCCTACAATGAGCAGTTCTTC. Translated, it gives CACSGSSYNEQFF.

Details on this clone: Relative to the germline gene, one junction end is altered; a read error may explain this. The rearrangement uses TRBV7-9 and TRBJ2-7; D remains ambiguous. The CDR3 extends over 12 amino acids. Per the germline V gene, CDR1 is SEHNR and CDR2 is FQNEAQ (reference sequence). The DNA for the CDR3 is TGTTCCAGCAGCTCGCTAGGCGACGAGCAGTACTTC. Protein product: CSSSSLGDEQYF.

The chain has TRBV5-5 and TRBJ1-4; a possible D gene is TRBD1 (6 bases). CDR3 length: 14 amino acids. V was pared by 2 bases and J by 7 bases, with 12 bases between. Germline CDR1 and CDR2: SGHKS and YYEKEE (reference sequence). The CDR3 sequence: CASSLGGRGEKLFF. The DNA of the CDR3 is TGTGCCAGCAGCTTAGGGGGTCGGGGTGAAAAACTGTTTTTT.

The chain employs TRBV5-1 and TRBJ2-7, with D perhaps TRBD2 (6 bases). This CDR3 is built from 14 residues. Germline lookup yields CDR1 SGHRS and CDR2 YFSETQ. Trimming shortened V by 0 bases and J by 6 bases, and 13 bases separated the two germline ends. CDR3 in DNA: TGCGCCAGCAGCTTGGGGGCGGGACGGCGCGAGCAGTACTTC. Protein sequence: CASSLGAGRREQYF.

This chain connects TRBV9 to TRBJ2-7, with D uncertain. Deletions cut 0 bases from V and 5 bases from J, with 18 bases between. Germline CDR1 is SGDLS and CDR2 is YYNGEE. This CDR3 contains 16 residues. Written as DNA, the CDR3 is TGTGCCAGCAGCGTAGACAAATCCCCGTTTGACAACGAGCAGTACTTC. The encoded protein is CASSVDKSPFDNEQYF.